This TCR beta chain was identified in a study of identical twins. In TCRdb, the 5' RACE reads were re-called with MiXCR into one record per CDR3 protein. Of around 490,000 distinct CDR3 sequences listed, around 22% are singletons. The CDR3 has 13 residues. Trimming took 5 bases from V and 7 from J, leaving 12 bases between them. Study-level points and caveats: Beta out-of-frame sequences showed weaker excess twin sharing.

Comment on this clonotype: Its antigen is as yet unknown.

The data also belong to a second study, concerning yellow fever vaccine responses in identical twins.

This TCR derives from a woman aged 18-29 years in good health. The V gene is TRBV12-3 or TRBV12-4, the J gene TRBJ1-5; D is uncertain. Sequenced input: CD4+ T cells sorted from blood. The CDR3 here is CASSAALGQPQHF. DNA for the CDR3: TGTGCCAGCAGTGCAGCCCTGGGGCAGCCCCAGCATTTT.